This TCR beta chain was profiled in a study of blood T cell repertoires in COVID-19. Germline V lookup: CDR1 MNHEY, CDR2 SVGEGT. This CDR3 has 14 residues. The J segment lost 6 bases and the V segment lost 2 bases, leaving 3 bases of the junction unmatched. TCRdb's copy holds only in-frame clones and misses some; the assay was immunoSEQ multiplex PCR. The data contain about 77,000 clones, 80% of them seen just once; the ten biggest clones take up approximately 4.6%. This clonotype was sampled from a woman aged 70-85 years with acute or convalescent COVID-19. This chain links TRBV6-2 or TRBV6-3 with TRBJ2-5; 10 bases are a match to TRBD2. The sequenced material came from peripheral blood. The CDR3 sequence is CASSYGLAVQTQYF. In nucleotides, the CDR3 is TGTGCCAGCAGTTACGGACTAGCGGTTCAGACCCAGTACTTC.